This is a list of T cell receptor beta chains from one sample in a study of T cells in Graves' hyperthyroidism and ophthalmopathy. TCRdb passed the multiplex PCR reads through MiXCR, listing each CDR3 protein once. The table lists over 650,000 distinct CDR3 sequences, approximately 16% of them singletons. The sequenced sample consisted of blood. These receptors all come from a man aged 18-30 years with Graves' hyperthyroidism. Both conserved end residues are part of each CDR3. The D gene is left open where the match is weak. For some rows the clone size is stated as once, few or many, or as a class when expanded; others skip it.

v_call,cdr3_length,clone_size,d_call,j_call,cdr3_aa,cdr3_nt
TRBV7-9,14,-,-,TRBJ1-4,CASRPGQGREKLFF,TGTGCCAGCAGACCGGGACAAGGACGGGAAAAACTGTTTTTT
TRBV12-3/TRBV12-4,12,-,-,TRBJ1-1,CASSFATLEAFF,TGTGCCAGCAGTTTTGCGACACTTGAAGCTTTCTTT
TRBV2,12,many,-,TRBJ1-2,CASSGQLYGYTF,TGTGCCAGCAGTGGGCAGCTCTATGGCTACACCTTC
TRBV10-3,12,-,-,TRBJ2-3,CAISGAVDTQYF,TGTGCCATCAGTGGGGCGGTAGATACGCAGTATTTT
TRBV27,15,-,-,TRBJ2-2,CASSPGIKNTGELFF,TGTGCCAGCAGTCCTGGTATTAAGAACACCGGGGAGCTGTTTTTT
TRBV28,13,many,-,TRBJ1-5,CASSFDGDQPQHF,TGTGCCAGCAGTTTCGACGGAGATCAGCCCCAGCATTTT
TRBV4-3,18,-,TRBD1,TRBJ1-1,CASSQDTIKPGGGTEAFF,TGCGCCAGCAGCCAAGACACTATAAAACCAGGGGGCGGCACTGAAGCTTTCTTT
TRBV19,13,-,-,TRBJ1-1,CASSIASTSEAFF,TGTGCCAGTAGTATCGCGAGTACTTCTGAAGCTTTCTTT
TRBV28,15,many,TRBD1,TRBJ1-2,CASSLAKGQLYGYTF,TGTGCCAGCAGTTTAGCAAAGGGACAGCTGTACGGCTACACCTTC
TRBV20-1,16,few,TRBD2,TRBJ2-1,CSARGTSGDTYNEQFF,TGCAGTGCTAGAGGGACTAGCGGGGATACCTACAATGAGCAGTTCTTC
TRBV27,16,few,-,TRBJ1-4,CASSSSWGLANEKLFF,TGTGCCAGCAGTTCATCCTGGGGGTTAGCTAATGAAAAACTGTTTTTT
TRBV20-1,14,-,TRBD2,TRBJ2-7,CSAREREMFGEQYF,TGCAGTGCTAGGGAGCGGGAGATGTTTGGTGAGCAGTACTTC
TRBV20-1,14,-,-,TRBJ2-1,CSARAPSSYNEQFF,TGCAGTGCTAGAGCTCCGAGCTCCTACAATGAGCAGTTCTTC
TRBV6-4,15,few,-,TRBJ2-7,CASSDSGQKLYEQYF,TGTGCCAGCAGTGACTCCGGACAGAAATTATACGAGCAGTACTTC
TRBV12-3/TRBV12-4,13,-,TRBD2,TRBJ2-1,CASSPRLAEQQFF,TGTGCCAGCAGTCCGAGACTAGCTGAGCAGCAGTTCTTC
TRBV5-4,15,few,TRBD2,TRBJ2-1,CASSIFFGRANEQFF,TGTGCCAGCAGTATTTTCTTCGGGAGGGCCAATGAGCAGTTCTTC
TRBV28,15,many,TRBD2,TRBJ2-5,CASSLTSGLKETQYF,TGTGCCAGCAGTTTGACTAGCGGGTTAAAAGAGACCCAGTACTTC
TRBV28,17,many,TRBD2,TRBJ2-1,CASYLTSALAVYNEQFF,TGTGCCAGCTACCTAACTTCAGCACTAGCGGTATACAATGAGCAGTTCTTC
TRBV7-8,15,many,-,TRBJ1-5,CASSLASGADQPQHF,TGTGCCAGCAGCTTAGCGTCTGGAGCGGACCAGCCCCAGCATTTT
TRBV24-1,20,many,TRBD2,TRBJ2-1,CATRAVGQRLGTSGMGEQFF,TGTGCCACCAGAGCAGTAGGACAGAGACTAGGGACTAGCGGGATGGGTGAGCAGTTCTTC
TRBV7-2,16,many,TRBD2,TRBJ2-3,CASSISRTSGTDTQYF,TGTGCCAGCAGCATCTCCAGGACTAGCGGCACAGATACGCAGTATTTT
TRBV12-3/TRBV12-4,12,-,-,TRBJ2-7,CASSLGTREQYF,TGTGCCAGCAGTTTGGGGACGAGGGAGCAGTACTTC